Reported below is one TCR beta chain. As handled by the study authors: It was from reference gene primer amplification that nucleated cell counts were estimated. The data were produced by immunoSEQ multiplex PCR, yet TCRdb's version contains in-frame clones alone and is incomplete. V, J and clone size were drawn from that table, and D and trimming were deduced from the DNA. The data show over 45,000 clones, roughly 87% seen once. The germline CDR1 and CDR2 sequences are MGHRA and YSYEKL. The CDR3 is made up of 16 amino acids. J gave up 6 bases and V 0 bases, and 9 bases lay outside the gene matches. The data were obtained in a study of blood T cell repertoires in COVID-19. Study at large: There were acute and convalescent COVID-19 samples, and they came from the United States, Italy and Spain. The cDNA or gDNA used as material had been derived from T cells, B-cell-depleted T cells, or PBMCs.

This TCR came from a man in his forties or fifties with active COVID-19. The gene calls are TRBV4-1 and TRBJ1-2, with 8 bases lining up with TRBD1. Specimen: peripheral blood. The CDR3 sequence is CASSQEGGQEADGYTF. CDR3 DNA: TGCGCCAGCAGCCAAGAGGGGGGACAGGAGGCTGATGGCTACACCTTC.